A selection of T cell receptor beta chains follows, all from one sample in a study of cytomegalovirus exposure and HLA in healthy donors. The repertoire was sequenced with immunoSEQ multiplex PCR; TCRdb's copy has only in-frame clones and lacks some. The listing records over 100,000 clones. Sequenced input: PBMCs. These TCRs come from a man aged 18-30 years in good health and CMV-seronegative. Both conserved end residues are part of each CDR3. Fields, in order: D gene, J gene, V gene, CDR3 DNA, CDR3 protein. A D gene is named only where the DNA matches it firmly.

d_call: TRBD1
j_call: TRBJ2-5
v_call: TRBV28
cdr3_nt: TGTGCCAGCAGTTTACCCGGACAGGGCCCCTCCGAAGAGACCCAGTACTTC
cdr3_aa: CASSLPGQGPSEETQYF

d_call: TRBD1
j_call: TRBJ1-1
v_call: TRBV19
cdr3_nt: TGTGCCAGCAGGGCAGGGGGAAACACTGAAGCTTTCTTT
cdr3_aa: CASRAGGNTEAFF

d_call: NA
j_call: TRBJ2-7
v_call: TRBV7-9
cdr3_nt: TGTGCCAGCAGCCGGGTGGCGGAGCAGCAGTACTTC
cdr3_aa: CASSRVAEQQYF

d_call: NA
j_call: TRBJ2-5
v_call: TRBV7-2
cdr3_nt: TGTGCCAGCAGCCTCGGACTCGGCCCTGTGGGGACCCAGTACTTC
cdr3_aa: CASSLGLGPVGTQYF

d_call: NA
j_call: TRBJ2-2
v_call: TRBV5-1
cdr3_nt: TGCGCCAGCAGCTTGGGGGGGCAGAACACCGGGGAGCTGTTTTTT
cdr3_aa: CASSLGGQNTGELFF

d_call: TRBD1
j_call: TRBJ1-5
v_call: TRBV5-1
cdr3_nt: TGCGCCAGCAGCTTGGAAGGGGGCTATAGTCAGCCCCAGCATTTT
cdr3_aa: CASSLEGGYSQPQHF

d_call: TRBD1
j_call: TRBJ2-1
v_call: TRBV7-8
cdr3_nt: TGTGCCAGCAGCCACCGGGACAGTGGCTACAATGAGCAGTTCTTC
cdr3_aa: CASSHRDSGYNEQFF

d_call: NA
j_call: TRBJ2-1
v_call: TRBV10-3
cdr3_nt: TGTGCCATCAGTGAACCTAGCTCCTACAATGAGCAGTTCTTC
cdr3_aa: CAISEPSSYNEQFF

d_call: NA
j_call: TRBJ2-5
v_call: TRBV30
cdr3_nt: TGTGCCTGGGCCCCTGGGGGGGAGACCCAGTACTTC
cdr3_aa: CAWAPGGETQYF

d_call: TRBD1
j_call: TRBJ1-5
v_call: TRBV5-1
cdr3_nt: TGCGCCAGCAGCTTATACGGACAGGAGTATCAGCCCCAGCATTTT
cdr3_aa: CASSLYGQEYQPQHF

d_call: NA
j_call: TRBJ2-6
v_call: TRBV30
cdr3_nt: TGTGCCTGGAGTCCCCCTGTCCTGACTTTC
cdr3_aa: CAWSPPVLTF

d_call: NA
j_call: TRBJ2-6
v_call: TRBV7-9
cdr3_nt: TGTGCCAGCAGATATGACACCAACGTCCTGACTTTC
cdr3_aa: CASRYDTNVLTF

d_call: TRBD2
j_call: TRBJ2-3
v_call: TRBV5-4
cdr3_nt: TGTGCCAGCAGACCGTCAGGTAGCGGGAGTTTCACAGATACGCAGTATTTT
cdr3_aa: CASRPSGSGSFTDTQYF

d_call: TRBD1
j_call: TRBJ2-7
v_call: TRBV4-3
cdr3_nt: TGCGCCAGCAGCTTCACCGGGACAGGGAGCTCCTACGAGCAGTACTTC
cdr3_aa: CASSFTGTGSSYEQYF

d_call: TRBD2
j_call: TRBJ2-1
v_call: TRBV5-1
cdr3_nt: TGCGCCAGCAGCGCACCGGGACTAGCGGGAGGGGTTAGGGATGAGCAGTTCTTC
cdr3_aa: CASSAPGLAGGVRDEQFF

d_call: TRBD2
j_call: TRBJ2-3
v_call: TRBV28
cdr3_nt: TGTGCCAGCAGTTTAAGCACTAGCGGGTACACAGATACGCAGTATTTT
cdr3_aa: CASSLSTSGYTDTQYF

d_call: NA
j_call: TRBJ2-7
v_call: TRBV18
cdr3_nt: TGTGCCAGCTCACCACTGACAGTCTACGAGCAGTACTTC
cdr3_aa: CASSPLTVYEQYF

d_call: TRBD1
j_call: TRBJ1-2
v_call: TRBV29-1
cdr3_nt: TGCAGCGTTGAACGGACAGGGGGGAACTATGGCTACACCTTC
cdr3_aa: CSVERTGGNYGYTF

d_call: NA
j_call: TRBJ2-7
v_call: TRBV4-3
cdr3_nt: TGCGCCAGCAGCCAAGATAGTACGGGATTAGGCTACGAGCAGTACTTC
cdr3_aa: CASSQDSTGLGYEQYF

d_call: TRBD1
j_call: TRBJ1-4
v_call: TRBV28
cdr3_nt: TGTGCCAGCAGTCCTACAGGGGGCAGGGGGAAAGAAAAACTGTTTTTT
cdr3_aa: CASSPTGGRGKEKLFF

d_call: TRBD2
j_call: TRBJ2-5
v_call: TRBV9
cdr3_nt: TGTGCCAGCAGCGTAGACAGCGGGGGGGCCCGGGAGACCCAGTACTTC
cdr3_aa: CASSVDSGGARETQYF

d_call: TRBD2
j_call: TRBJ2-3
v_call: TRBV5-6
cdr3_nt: TGTGCCAGCAGCTTTAGCGGGAGGGCCACAGATACGCAGTATTTT
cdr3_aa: CASSFSGRATDTQYF

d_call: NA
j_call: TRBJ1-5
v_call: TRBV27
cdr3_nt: TGTGCCAGCAGGGCAGGGTGGGGGGGCCGTAATTCCCCCCAGCATTTT
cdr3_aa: CASRAGWGGRNSPQHF

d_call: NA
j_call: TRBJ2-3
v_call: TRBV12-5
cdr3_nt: TGTGCTAGTGGTCCACCACAGGGTCTTTTCGCAGATACGCAGTATTTT
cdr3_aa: CASGPPQGLFADTQYF

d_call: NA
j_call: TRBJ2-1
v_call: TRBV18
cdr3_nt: TGTGCCAGCTCAAATTCAGTGGACAATGAGCAGTTCTTC
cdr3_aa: CASSNSVDNEQFF

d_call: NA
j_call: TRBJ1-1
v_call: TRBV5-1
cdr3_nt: TGCGCCAGCAGCCCAGGGATCATGAACACTGAAGCTTTCTTT
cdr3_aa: CASSPGIMNTEAFF

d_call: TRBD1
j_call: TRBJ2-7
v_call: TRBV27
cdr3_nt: TGTGCCAGCAGCCCCGGCGGGGGACAGGGTCCACACGAGCAGTACTTC
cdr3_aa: CASSPGGGQGPHEQYF

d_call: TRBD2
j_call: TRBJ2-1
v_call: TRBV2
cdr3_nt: TGTGCCAGCCCTAGCGGGACCTCCTACAATGAGCAGTTCTTC
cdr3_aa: CASPSGTSYNEQFF

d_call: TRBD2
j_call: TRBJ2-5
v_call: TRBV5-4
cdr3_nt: TGTGCCAGCAGCCCGGATAGGCGGACTAGCGGGGGAGGACGAGAGACCCAGTACTTC
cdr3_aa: CASSPDRRTSGGGRETQYF

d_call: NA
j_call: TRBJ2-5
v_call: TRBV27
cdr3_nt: TGTGCCAGCAGTTTATTGGCAGGGGCGAACCAAGAGACCCAGTACTTC
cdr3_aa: CASSLLAGANQETQYF

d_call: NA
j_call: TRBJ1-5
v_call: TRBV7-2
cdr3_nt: TGTGCCAGCACCCCCGCAGTCGGGGTGAATCAGCCCCAGCATTTT
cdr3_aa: CASTPAVGVNQPQHF

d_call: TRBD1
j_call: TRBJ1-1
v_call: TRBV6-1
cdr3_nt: TGTGCCAGCAGCCGGGACAGGAACACTGAAGCTTTCTTT
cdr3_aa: CASSRDRNTEAFF

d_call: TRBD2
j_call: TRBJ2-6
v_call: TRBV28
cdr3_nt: TGTGCCAGCAGTCCATCCGGGACTATCAACGTCCTGACTTTC
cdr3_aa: CASSPSGTINVLTF

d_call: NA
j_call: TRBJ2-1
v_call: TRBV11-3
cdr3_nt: TGTGCCAGCAGCTTTCGAACAGTTGAGCAGTTCTTC
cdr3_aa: CASSFRTVEQFF

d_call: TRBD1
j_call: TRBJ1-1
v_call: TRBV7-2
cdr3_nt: TGTGCCAGCAGCCCCACGGGGGGACAGGGGGTGGAAAGGACTGAAGCTTTCTTT
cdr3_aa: CASSPTGGQGVERTEAFF

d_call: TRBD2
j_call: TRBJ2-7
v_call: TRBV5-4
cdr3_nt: TGTGCCAGCAGCTTCGGCGGGAGTATCGAGCAGTACTTC
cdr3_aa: CASSFGGSIEQYF

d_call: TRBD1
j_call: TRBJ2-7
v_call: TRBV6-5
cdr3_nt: TGTGCCAGCAGTTACGGCTGGGACAGCCTCTACGAGCAGTACTTC
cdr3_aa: CASSYGWDSLYEQYF

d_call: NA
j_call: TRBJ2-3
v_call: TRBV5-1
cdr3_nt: TGCGCCAGCAGCTTGGGGGAGCCTTGGGATACGCAGTATTTT
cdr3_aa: CASSLGEPWDTQYF

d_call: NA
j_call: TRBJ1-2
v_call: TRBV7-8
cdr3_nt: TGTGCCAGCAGCCCGCGGCTCCGGGACAAGGGGAGAGGCTACACCTTC
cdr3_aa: CASSPRLRDKGRGYTF

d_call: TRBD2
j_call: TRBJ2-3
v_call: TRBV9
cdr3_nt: TGTGCCAGCAGCCCCGCTAGCGGGAGCACAGATACGCAGTATTTT
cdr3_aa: CASSPASGSTDTQYF

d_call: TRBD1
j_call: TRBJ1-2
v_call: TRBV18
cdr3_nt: TGTGCCAGCTCACCAGAATCGAACAGGGGCTATGGCTACACCTTC
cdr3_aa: CASSPESNRGYGYTF

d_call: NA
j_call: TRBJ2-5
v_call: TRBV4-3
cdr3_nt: TGCGCCAGCAGCCAAGATATGTACTCTCGTCCCCCCCAGTACTTC
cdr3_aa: CASSQDMYSRPPQYF

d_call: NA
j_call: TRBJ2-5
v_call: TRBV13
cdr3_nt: TGTGCCAGCAGCTTCGGTTCTTTTGGCGGGGTAAACCAAGAGACCCAGTACTTC
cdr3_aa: CASSFGSFGGVNQETQYF

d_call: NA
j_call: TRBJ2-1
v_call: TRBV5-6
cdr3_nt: TGTGCCAGCAGCTTGGGGGCTGAGCAGTTCTTC
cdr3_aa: CASSLGAEQFF

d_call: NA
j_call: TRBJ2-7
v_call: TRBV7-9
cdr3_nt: TGTGCCAGCAGCCACGCCCAGATCTCCTACGAGCAGTACTTC
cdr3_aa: CASSHAQISYEQYF

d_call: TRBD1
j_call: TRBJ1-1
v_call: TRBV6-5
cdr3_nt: TGTGCCAGCAGCCTCGGGACAGCAAGCAACGAAGCTTTCTTT
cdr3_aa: CASSLGTASNEAFF

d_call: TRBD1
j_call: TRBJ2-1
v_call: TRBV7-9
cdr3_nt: TGTGCCAGCAGCTCACAACAGGGGAGCTCCTACAATGAGCAGTTCTTC
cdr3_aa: CASSSQQGSSYNEQFF

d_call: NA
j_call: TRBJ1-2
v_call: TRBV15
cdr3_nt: TGTGCCACCAGCAGAGATAGGTGGGAGAACTATGGCTACACCTTC
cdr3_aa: CATSRDRWENYGYTF

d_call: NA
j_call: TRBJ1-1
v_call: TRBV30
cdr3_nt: TGTGCCTGGAGTAACCGAGGCGCTGAAGCTTTCTTT
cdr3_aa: CAWSNRGAEAFF

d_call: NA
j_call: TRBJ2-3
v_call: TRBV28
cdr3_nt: TGTGCCAGCAGTTTCGCAGGGCTTAGCACAGATACGCAGTATTTT
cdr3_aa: CASSFAGLSTDTQYF

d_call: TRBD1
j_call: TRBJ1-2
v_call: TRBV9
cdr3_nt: TGTGCCAGCAGCGTACGGGACAGCTATGGCTACACCTTC
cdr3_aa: CASSVRDSYGYTF

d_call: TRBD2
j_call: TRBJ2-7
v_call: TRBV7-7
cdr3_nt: TGTGCTAGCAGCCCCTCCCGGGGGGAAGAGCAGTACTTC
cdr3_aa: CASSPSRGEEQYF

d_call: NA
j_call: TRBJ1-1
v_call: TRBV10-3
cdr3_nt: TGTGCCAGCCAATTACAGGCTATGAACACTGAAGCTTTCTTT
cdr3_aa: CASQLQAMNTEAFF

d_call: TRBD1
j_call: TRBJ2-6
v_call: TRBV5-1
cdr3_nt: TGCGCCACTCGACAGGGGGCGCATGGGGCCAACGTCCTGACTTTC
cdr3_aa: CATRQGAHGANVLTF

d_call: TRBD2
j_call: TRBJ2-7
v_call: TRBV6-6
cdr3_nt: TGTGCCAGTGCAGGACTAGCGGGAGGTTTTACCTACGAGCAGTACTTC
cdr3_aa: CASAGLAGGFTYEQYF